Reported below is one T cell receptor beta chain. Random-hexamer reverse transcription was applied to about 0.45 to 1 ug RNA. Each CDR3 protein is one row after TCRdb ran MiXCR on the immunoSEQ multiplex PCR reads. Among around 130,000 distinct CDR3 sequences listed, around 95% were seen once. The sample comes from a study of CD8 T cells in Susac syndrome. TEMRA cells were enriched by FACS, and CD4+ and CD8+ T cells were negatively isolated. The receptor comes from a human donor in good health. The sample comprised CD4+ T cells from PBMCs.

The CDR3 DNA reads TGTGCCAGTAGTGTCACAGGGTCTGGGGCCAACGTCCTGACTTTC. Its translation is CASSVTGSGANVLTF. The chain has TRBV19 and TRBJ2-6, with D perhaps matching TRBD1 (6 bases). The CDR3 extends over 15 amino acids. The ends were cut back, 5 bases at V and 1 base at J, with 9 bases in the middle. The germline gives CDR1 LNHDA, CDR2 SQIVND (reference sequence).